A selection of T cell receptor beta chains follows, all from one sample in a study of T cells in Graves' hyperthyroidism and ophthalmopathy. TCRdb re-derived calls from the multiplex PCR reads in MiXCR, one entry per CDR3 protein. The sample includes 500,000 to 600,000 distinct CDR3 sequences, around 42% of them seen just once. The sample taken for sequencing was peripheral blood or thyroid tissue (not recorded which). Receptors were obtained from an adult woman with Graves' disease, either hyperthyroidism or ophthalmopathy (not recorded which). Each CDR3 is given with its conserved first and last residue. The D gene is left open where the match is weak. Size is omitted from some rows. Given values are once, few, many or a class for expanded clones.

clone size,V gene,D gene,J gene,CDR3 DNA,CDR3 protein
NA,TRBV7-8,NA,TRBJ1-6,TGTGCCAGCAGCTTAGCGGCCGTGGGGCGCCACCTCCACTTT,CASSLAAVGRHLHF
few,TRBV12-3/TRBV12-4,NA,TRBJ2-7,TGTGCCAGCAGTTTAAGGTCCGGGCAGGGAGTGTACGAGCAGTACTTC,CASSLRSGQGVYEQYF
NA,TRBV20-1,NA,TRBJ2-5,TGCAGTGCTAGAGGAATAGGGGGAGGGCAAGAGACCCAGTACTTC,CSARGIGGGQETQYF
NA,TRBV19,NA,TRBJ2-6,TGTGCCAGTAGTAGGGGACCCGAGACTGAAGCTTTC,CASSRGPETEAF
many,TRBV10-2,NA,TRBJ1-5,TGCGCCAGCAGTGAGAATAGGCAGCCCCAGCATTTT,CASSENRQPQHF
NA,TRBV15,NA,TRBJ2-7,TGTGCCACCAGCGGACGTGGGCGCGAGCAGTACTTC,CATSGRGREQYF
NA,TRBV7-9,NA,TRBJ2-5,TGTGCCAGCAGCCACCAGGGGCAAGAGACCCAGTACTTC,CASSHQGQETQYF
once,TRBV27,TRBD1,TRBJ2-7,TGTGCCAGCACTTTAAGACGACAGGGGGTCCACGAGCAGTACTTC,CASTLRRQGVHEQYF
NA,TRBV7-9,NA,TRBJ2-7,TGTGCCAGCAGCTTTACTAACGGGGAGCAGTACTTC,CASSFTNGEQYF
NA,TRBV20-1,NA,TRBJ1-2,TGCAGTGCTAATAAGGGGGGCAGCCGTTCCTTTAACTATGGCTACACCTTC,CSANKGGSRSFNYGYTF
NA,TRBV29-1,NA,TRBJ1-3,TGCAGCGTGGAAACAGGGCTTGGAAACACCATATATTTT,CSVETGLGNTIYF
NA,TRBV15,NA,TRBJ1-2,TGTGCCACCAGCAGGGGTACGGGTTCCGCGCTCTATGGCTACACCTTC,CATSRGTGSALYGYTF
NA,TRBV14,TRBD1,TRBJ2-5,TGTGCCAGCAGCCAAGACTGGACAGGGTTTGCAGAGACCCAGTACTTC,CASSQDWTGFAETQYF
NA,TRBV30,NA,TRBJ1-5,TGTGCCTGGAGTGGGGGACAAGACAATCAGCCCCAGCATTTT,CAWSGGQDNQPQHF
NA,TRBV5-6,NA,TRBJ2-5,TGTGCCAGCAGCGCGACGACGGAGACCCAGTACTTC,CASSATTETQYF
once,TRBV9,NA,TRBJ1-4,TGTGCCAGCAGCGTAAGGGCAGAGAATGAAAAACTGTTTTTT,CASSVRAENEKLFF
once,TRBV10-3,NA,TRBJ1-6,TGTGCCATCAGTGAGGGGGGATCTAATTCACCCCTCCACTTT,CAISEGGSNSPLHF
many,TRBV6-5,NA,TRBJ2-7,TGTGCCAGCAGTTACAGGAGCGAGGGGCCCTACGAGCAGTACTTC,CASSYRSEGPYEQYF
many,TRBV30,NA,TRBJ1-6,TGTGCCTGGAGCCGCGCCACGGGACCCCTCCACTTT,CAWSRATGPLHF
many,TRBV5-1,TRBD1,TRBJ1-1,TGCGCCAGCAGCAGTCCCGGACAGGCCGACACTGAAGCTTTCTTT,CASSSPGQADTEAFF
NA,TRBV12-3/TRBV12-4,NA,TRBJ2-6,TGTGCCAGCAGTCGTGGACAATCTGGGGCCAACGTCCTGACTTTC,CASSRGQSGANVLTF
NA,TRBV12-3/TRBV12-4,NA,TRBJ1-2,TGTGCCAGCAGTTCGCCCTCCCGTACTCGGTTTTTCGCCTTC,CASSSPSRTRFFAF
NA,TRBV4-1,NA,TRBJ2-2,TGCGCCAGCAGCCAAGTGCTACAGACTAGTAACACCGGGGAGCTGTTTTTT,CASSQVLQTSNTGELFF
NA,TRBV7-9,NA,TRBJ2-5,TGTGCCAGCAGCTTAACTAGTGGTGCGCAAGAGACCCAGTACTTC,CASSLTSGAQETQYF
NA,TRBV20-1,TRBD1,TRBJ1-6,TGCAGTGCTCCGCGGACAGGGGAGAACACACCCCTCCACTTT,CSAPRTGENTPLHF
many,TRBV5-1,NA,TRBJ1-1,TGCGCCAGCAGCTTGAACAGGGCGAACACTGAAGCTTTCTTT,CASSLNRANTEAFF
NA,TRBV30,TRBD1,TRBJ1-6,TGTGCCAGCGACAGGGGTTCCATTAATTCACCCCTCCACTTT,CASDRGSINSPLHF
NA,TRBV7-2,TRBD1,TRBJ1-1,TGTGCCAGCAGTCGATACGGCGGGACAGGCTCCGCTTTCTTT,CASSRYGGTGSAFF
NA,TRBV19,NA,TRBJ2-6,TGTGCCAGTAGGGCTGGACAGTTGTACACTGGGGCCAACGTCCTGACTTTC,CASRAGQLYTGANVLTF
NA,TRBV7-9,TRBD1,TRBJ1-2,TGTGCCGGCAGCCCTCTACAGGGGGTCGGGTACTTC,CAGSPLQGVGYF
NA,TRBV2,NA,TRBJ2-2,TGTGCCAGCAGTGAGGTACCTGGGGGCACCGGGGAGCTGTTTTTT,CASSEVPGGTGELFF
NA,TRBV20-1,NA,TRBJ2-7,TGCAGTGCTGCCAGCAGCCAAGTCAGACTTGGACGCAGGGCCCAAAGGGAGCAGTACTTC,CSAASSQVRLGRRAQREQYF
many,TRBV10-3,TRBD1,TRBJ1-1,TGTGCCATCAGTGAGACAGGGGCGGACACTGAAGCTTTCTTT,CAISETGADTEAFF
many,TRBV4-1,NA,TRBJ2-5,TGCGCCAGCAGCCCGTACAGGGTGGAAGAGACCCAGTACTTC,CASSPYRVEETQYF
NA,TRBV7-9,NA,TRBJ1-1,TGTGCCAGCAGCGGAAGGGGGGAGGGTGACACTGAAGCTTTCTTT,CASSGRGEGDTEAFF
NA,TRBV10-3,NA,TRBJ1-1,TGTGCCATCAGTGATCTCGGGGGGCGCCCCACTGAAGCTTTCTTT,CAISDLGGRPTEAFF
NA,TRBV7-3,TRBD2,TRBJ2-2,TGCGCCAGCAGCCAACGGCGTCTAGCGGGAGTAGCCGGGGAGCTGTTTTTT,CASSQRRLAGVAGELFF
NA,TRBV7-9,NA,TRBJ1-4,TGTGCCAGCAGCTTCGAACGGAATGAAAAACTGTTTTTT,CASSFERNEKLFF
many,TRBV7-9,NA,TRBJ1-2,TGTGCCAGCAGTGGTGGCGTTCTTGGCTACACCTTC,CASSGGVLGYTF
NA,TRBV7-2,TRBD1,TRBJ1-1,TGTGCCAGCAGGTTGGGACAGGTCACTGAAGCTTTCTTT,CASRLGQVTEAFF
NA,TRBV15,NA,TRBJ1-6,TGTGCCACCAGCAGAGAATCAGGAGGGTCACCCCTCCACTTT,CATSRESGGSPLHF
NA,TRBV20-1,NA,TRBJ1-6,TGCAGTGCTACCACCGGGACACCAAATAATTCACCCCTCCACTTT,CSATTGTPNNSPLHF
many,TRBV9,NA,TRBJ1-1,TGTGCCAGCAGCGTAGGGAGGGGCCGCACTGAAGCTTTCTTT,CASSVGRGRTEAFF
many,TRBV20-1,NA,TRBJ2-5,TGCAGTGCTAGAGACAATCAGCAAGCGGGAGAGACCCAGTACTTC,CSARDNQQAGETQYF
many,TRBV5-1,TRBD2,TRBJ2-7,TGCGCCAGCAGCCCTCCTAACCCCGGACTAGCGGAAGAGAATTACGAGCAGTACTTC,CASSPPNPGLAEENYEQYF
NA,TRBV7-8,TRBD2,TRBJ2-5,TGTGCCAGCAGCTTAGCTCGGGGGGAAGAGACCCAGTACTTC,CASSLARGEETQYF
NA,TRBV10-2,TRBD1,TRBJ2-7,TGCGCCAGCAGTGAGATGGGACAGGGCTACGAGCAGTACTTC,CASSEMGQGYEQYF
NA,TRBV6-1,TRBD1,TRBJ1-2,TGTGCCAGCAGCGATTACAGAGGACAGGGGGCGCAAGGCTACACCTTC,CASSDYRGQGAQGYTF